This record looks at one T cell receptor beta chain sequence and its context. The authors amplified TCR beta CDR3 by multiplex PCR with 32 V and 13 J primers. TCRdb passed the multiplex PCR reads through MiXCR, listing each CDR3 protein once. The sample consists of approximately 3,000 distinct CDR3 sequences, 25% to 30% of them appearing once. The source of the sample is a study of immune heterogeneity within non-small cell lung tumors. As template, the study used bulk tumor genomic DNA at about 600 ng per sample. Collection of several biopsies per primary tumor, spaced far apart, took place during surgery. It was patients with untreated, newly diagnosed non-small cell lung cancer who underwent curative surgery. The germline V and J ends were trimmed by 0 bases and 5 bases, with 12 bases remaining between them. This CDR3 contains 14 residues. The germline CDR1 and CDR2 sequences are SGHDT and YYEEEE.

The gene calls are TRBV5-6 and TRBJ2-7, with a possible D match to TRBD1 (6 bases). This TCR was recovered from a man aged 60 to 69 with non-small cell lung cancer. Sequences were obtained from lung tumor tissue. The CDR3 spells CASSLDRESHEQYF. The CDR3 DNA is TGTGCCAGCAGCTTGGACAGGGAATCCCACGAGCAGTACTTC.